The present entry profiles one T cell receptor beta chain with its context. The antigen is not known. The sample comes from a study of metastatic and nonmetastatic thyroid tumors. Study-wide background: Repertoire comparisons spanned blood and tumor or nodule tissue from malignant and benign thyroid patients. Findings and caveats of the study: In blood and tumor, TCR beta diversity was reportedly significantly higher in malignant thyroid tumors than in benign nodules.

Thyroid surgery was preceded by no treatment in any patient. Germline lookup yields CDR1 LNHDA and CDR2 SQIVND (reference sequence). This CDR3 is built from 16 residues. V was pared by 3 bases and J by 5 bases, with 17 bases between. Original data processing: Built for papillary thyroid cancer, a distant-metastasis classifier drew on CDR3 differences across clinicopathological groups. With MiXCR, TCRdb called clones anew from the PCR reads. It is TCRdb's table, rather than the study itself, that gives the V and J calls and clone size. The sample lists 70,000 or so clones, approximately 15% occurring once.

J is TRBJ2-1 and V is TRBV19; D might be TRBD2 (6 bases). The origin of this receptor is a male donor with papillary thyroid cancer or a benign thyroid nodule (not recorded which). Some clones in this sample may be carry-over from other donors' samples. Sequencing was performed on blood. The CDR3 loop is CASSILPGRGHNEQFF. In DNA form, the CDR3 reads TGTGCCAGTAGTATCCTACCGGGGCGGGGTCACAATGAGCAGTTCTTC.